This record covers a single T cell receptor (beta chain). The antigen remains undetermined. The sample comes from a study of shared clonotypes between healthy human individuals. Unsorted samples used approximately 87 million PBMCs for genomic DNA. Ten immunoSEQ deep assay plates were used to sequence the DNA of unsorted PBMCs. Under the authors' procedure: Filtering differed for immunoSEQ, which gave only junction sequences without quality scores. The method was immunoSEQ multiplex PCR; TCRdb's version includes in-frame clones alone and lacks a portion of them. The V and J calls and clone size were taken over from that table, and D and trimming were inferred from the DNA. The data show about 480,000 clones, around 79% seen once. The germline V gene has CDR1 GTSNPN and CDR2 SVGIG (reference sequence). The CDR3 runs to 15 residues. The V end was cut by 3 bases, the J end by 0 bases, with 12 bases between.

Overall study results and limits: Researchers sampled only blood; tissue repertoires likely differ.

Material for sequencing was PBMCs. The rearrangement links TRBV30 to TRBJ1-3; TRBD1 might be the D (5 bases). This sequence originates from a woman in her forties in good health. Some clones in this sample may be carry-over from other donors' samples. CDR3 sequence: CAWRAPGGSGNTIYF. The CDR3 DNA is TGTGCCTGGAGGGCCCCTGGGGGCTCTGGAAACACCATATATTTT.